These 9 T cell receptor beta chains share one sample of origin, sequenced in a study of blood T cell repertoires in COVID-19. Repertoires were generated with immunoSEQ multiplex PCR, while TCRdb's copy carries only in-frame clones and drops some. The table records roughly 260,000 clones, 75% to 95% of them present only once. What was sequenced was peripheral blood. Receptors were obtained from a person aged 18 to 30 with COVID-19, enrolled during active disease.

Details on this clone: A junction end diverges from the germline sequence, so it may reflect a read error. The rearrangement uses TRBV12-3 or TRBV12-4 and TRBJ1-1; D is unclear. This CDR3 contains 10 residues. The CDR3 DNA reads as TGTGCCATCAGTCGGACTGAAGCTTTCTTT. It yields the protein CAISRTEAFF.

The chain carries TRBV7-8 and TRBJ1-5; D call uncertain. Trimming stripped 5 bases from V and 2 bases from J, with 13 bases between. The CDR3 spans 15 residues. In germline, CDR1 is SGHVS, CDR2 FQNEAQ. For the CDR3, the DNA is TGTGCCAGCAGCACCAGGTTGTTCGGCAATCAGCCCCAGCATTTT. It encodes CASSTRLFGNQPQHF.

The V call is TRBV28, the J call TRBJ2-7, with TRBD2 matching 8 bases. Germline CDR1 is MDHEN and CDR2 is SYDVKM. The J segment lost 2 bases and the V segment lost 10 bases, leaving 7 bases of the junction unmatched. This CDR3 spans 13 amino acids. DNA for the CDR3: TGTGCCACCCGACTAGCGCAGCCCTACGAGCAGTACTTC. Amino acid sequence: CATRLAQPYEQYF.

The chain uses TRBV19 and TRBJ2-1; 10 nucleotides match TRBD2. CDR1 and CDR2 (germline): LNHDA, SQIVND (reference sequence). This CDR3 has 19 amino acids. V dropped 7 bases and J dropped 2; count of bases not matched to a gene: 17. The CDR3 loop is CASNLDGTSARSPYNEQFF. CDR3 sequence (DNA): TGTGCCAGTAACTTAGATGGGACTAGCGCTCGCTCCCCCTACAATGAGCAGTTCTTC.

The rearrangement uses TRBV12-3 or TRBV12-4 and TRBJ1-1; D perhaps matches TRBD1 (5 bases). The CDR3 is 13 residues long. Deletions cut 6 bases from V and 1 base from J, with 9 bases between. CDR3 protein: CASRPTGNTEAFF. CDR3 nucleotides: TGTGCCAGCAGGCCCACAGGGAACACTGAAGCTTTCTTT.

This clone occurred once. The chain employs TRBV7-9 and TRBJ1-2, with TRBD1 identical over 7 bases. V lost 5 bases and J lost 4; bases outside the gene matches: 1. CDR3 length: 12 amino acids. Germline loops: CDR1 SEHNR, CDR2 FQNEAQ (reference sequence). For the CDR3, the DNA is TGTGCCAGCAGCCGGGACAGCTATGGCTACACCTTC. Residues: CASSRDSYGYTF.

The genes are TRBV6-5 and TRBJ1-1, with a weak D call TRBD1 (5 bases). V lost 5 bases and J 7 bases, leaving 14 bases between the germline ends. Per germline, CDR1 MNHEY and CDR2 SVGAGI. The CDR3 runs to 13 residues. CDR3 residues: CASSRGLTVEAFF. As DNA, the CDR3 is TGTGCCAGCAGTAGGGGACTCACAGTTGAAGCTTTCTTT.

The chain employs TRBV28 and TRBJ1-2; weak D call: TRBD1 (5 bases). Germline CDR1 is MDHEN and CDR2 is SYDVKM. The CDR3 has 16 residues. V shed 6 bases and J shed 3 bases, with 20 bases lying between them. The CDR3 spells CASRSGGEGDYYGYTF. The CDR3 nucleotides are TGTGCCAGCAGGTCCGGGGGTGAAGGGGACTACTATGGCTACACCTTC.

The rearrangement links TRBV7-9 to TRBJ2-2; 7 positions agree with TRBD1. This CDR3 comprises 15 residues. Germline V lookup: CDR1 SEHNR, CDR2 FQNEAQ (reference sequence). CDR3 coding DNA: TGTGCGTGTAGCCCTCGGACAGGGAACACCGGGGAGCTGTTTTTT. Translation: CACSPRTGNTGELFF.